This entry concerns a single TCR beta chain. Its target is not known. Sequenced by immunoSEQ multiplex PCR; TCRdb stores in-frame clones only, minus some. Of 2.3 million or so clones in the sample, 90% to 95% are singletons; the top ten hold 0.3% to 0.4%. The data belong to a study of shared clonotypes between healthy human individuals. Across the study: Donors, aged 18 to 49, were two women and a few men. The study, taken as a whole, reports: Clonotypes shared by all four donors outscored non-shared clonotypes in generation probability.

It was into CD45RA+ naive and CD45RA-negative memory subsets that the CD4+ cells were split. The CDR3 runs 17 residues. The V end was cut by 4 bases, the J end by 0 bases, with 16 bases between. From germline, CDR1 is MNHNS and CDR2 SASEGT. Sample: naive CD4+ T cells from PBMCs. As to subset: CD45RA+ positively selected. This TCR derives from a young man in good health. Some clones in this sample may be carry-over from other donors' samples. The chain joins TRBV6-1 to TRBJ2-1, with D perhaps matching TRBD1 (5 bases). In nucleotides, the CDR3 is TGTGCCAGCAGTGGGGGCGGATTACAAAGCTCCTACAATGAGCAGTTCTTC. This encodes CASSGGGLQSSYNEQFF.